This T cell receptor (beta chain) was captured by sequencing in a study of cytotoxic CD8 clonotypes in ibrutinib-treated CLL. Regarding the study as a whole: Higher clonality was seen at ibrutinib response and a return toward baseline at progression.

This CDR3 is 18 amino acids long. V was trimmed by 3 bases and J by 6 bases, leaving 22 bases between them. From germline, CDR1 is SGHRS and CDR2 YFSETQ. As for this clone: Its specificity is unknown.

The method was immunoSEQ multiplex PCR; TCRdb's version includes in-frame clones alone and lacks a portion of them. The repertoire includes about 160,000 clones, about 80% of them detected once, and roughly 4.6% sits in the top ten. The chain couples TRBV5-1 to TRBJ1-6, with D possibly being TRBD1 (6 bases). Sequencing was performed on PBMCs, taken after 24 months of ibrutinib treatment. This TCR derives from a human donor with chronic lymphocytic leukemia. The CDR3 region has the DNA TGCGCCAGCAGCTCGGAGGGGGGCCCTCGTTATGGTAATTCACCCCTCCACTTT. Translating gives CASSSEGGPRYGNSPLHF.